This TCR beta chain appears in the sequencing data of a study of response to subunit inactivated influenza vaccine. Study-wide points: T cells newly recruited by each seasonal influenza vaccination are few, the authors suggested.

About this clonotype itself: Its target is unknown.

The CDR3 loop spans 14 amino acids. V was cut by 1 base and J by 2 bases, with 9 bases left in between. Germline values: CDR1 LGHDT, CDR2 YNNKEL (reference sequence). TCRdb re-called the RT-PCR reads with MiXCR, one entry per CDR3 protein. The table lists about 480,000 distinct CDR3 sequences, 11% of them singletons. V and J are TRBV3-1 and TRBJ2-7, with D perhaps TRBD2 (6 bases). The TCR originated in a man aged 45-65 years who received an inactivated influenza vaccine. The sequencing used PBMCs from blood, collected roughly 46 days after vaccination. CDR3 residues: CASSQGGAAYEQYF. For the CDR3, the DNA is TGTGCCAGCAGCCAAGGCGGGGCTGCCTACGAGCAGTACTTC.